The text below deals with one T cell receptor (beta chain). What this receptor recognizes is not known. There are no base qualities to consult, and no much larger clone falls within one base. One collaborating source in Seattle enrolled patients while the patients were actively infected and followed the patients over time throughout the course of disease. The collaborating institutions used their own protocols to collect whole blood in K2EDTA tubes. Collaborator samples were shipped for TCRbeta analysis as frozen whole blood, isolated PBMCs, or DNA extracted from either sample type. This sample is part of a study of blood T cell repertoires in COVID-19 (dated by TCRdb to the early 2020s). Looking at the study overall: The collaborator samples originated in the United States, Italy and Spain and spanned the acute and convalescent phases of COVID-19. The material from the prospective study consisted of cDNA or gDNA derived from T cells, B-cell-depleted T cells, or PBMCs. The dataset comprised deeply sampled blood TCRbeta repertoires from subjects exposed to, actively infected with, or recovered from COVID-19. The repertoires were released in a freely available public database meant as a resource for research on the immune response to SARS-CoV-2. Samples were obtained from the ongoing ImmuneRACE study (first 160 participants) and from over 1,000 subjects provided by 6 global collaborators. A de-identified subject ID, COVID-19 status, age in years and sex were almost always included in the sample metadata. Where available, HLA class I and class II types were obtained from metadata supplied by the sample provider rather than from assay-based typing. Findings and caveats that apply to the study as a whole: The amount of clinical and demographic metadata varied by source and participant and was provided uncurated.

CDR1 and CDR2 are read off the germline V gene as LGHNT and FRNRAP. Counted from cysteine to phenylalanine, this CDR3 has 15 amino acids. Of the read, only the CDR3 DNA is kept; its 45 bases are in frame from base 1. The germline V end is reduced by 1 base and the J end by 8 bases; junction bases left unmatched: 3. The immunoSEQ Assay, a bias-controlled multiplex PCR, was used to amplify TCRbeta CDR3 regions from genomic DNA. From the authors' description of their analysis: Nucleated cell counts per sample were estimated from amplification of reference gene primers within the assay. Sequence reads were collapsed and filtered to measure the absolute abundance of every unique TCRbeta CDR3 rearrangement. For each sample, productive Simpson clonality was calculated as the square root of Simpson's diversity index across productive rearrangements. TCRdb holds this immuneACCESS table with in-frame rearrangements only. Some clones are missing; in checked studies, unresolved V genes explain under half, and the rest has no known cause. The V and J calls and clone size were taken over from that table, and D and trimming were inferred from the DNA. This sample lists about 200,000 clones; about 93% were detected once. The ten largest account for around 0.84% of the sample.

The clonotype originates from a man aged 60-69 years with COVID-19, enrolled during active disease. The sequenced material came from peripheral blood. The rearrangement joined TRBV12-5 to TRBJ1-6; TRBD1 aligns with 9 central bases. The CDR3 here reads CASGLDGTGHSPLHF. The nucleotide sequence is given as TGTGCTAGTGGTTTGGACGGGACAGGGCATTCACCCCTCCACTTT.